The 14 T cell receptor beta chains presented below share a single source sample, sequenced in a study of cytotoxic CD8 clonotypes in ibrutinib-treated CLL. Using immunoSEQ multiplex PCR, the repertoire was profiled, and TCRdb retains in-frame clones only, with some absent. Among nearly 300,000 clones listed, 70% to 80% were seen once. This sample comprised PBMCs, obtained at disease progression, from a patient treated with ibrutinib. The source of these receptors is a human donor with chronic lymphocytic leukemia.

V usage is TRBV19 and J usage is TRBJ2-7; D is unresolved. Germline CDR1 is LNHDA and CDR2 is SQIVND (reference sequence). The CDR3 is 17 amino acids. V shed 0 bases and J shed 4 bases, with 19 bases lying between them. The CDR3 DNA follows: TGTGCCAGTAGTATAGATCTGCAGGACCCCAGCCGTTACGAGCAGTACTTC. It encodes CASSIDLQDPSRYEQYF.

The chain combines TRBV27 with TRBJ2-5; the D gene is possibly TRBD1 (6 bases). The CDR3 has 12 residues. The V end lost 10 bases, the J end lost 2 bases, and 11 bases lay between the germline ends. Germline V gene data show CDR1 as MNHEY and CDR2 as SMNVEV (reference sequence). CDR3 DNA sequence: TGTGCCACCGGACAGCCACAAGAGACCCAGTACTTC. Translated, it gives CATGQPQETQYF.

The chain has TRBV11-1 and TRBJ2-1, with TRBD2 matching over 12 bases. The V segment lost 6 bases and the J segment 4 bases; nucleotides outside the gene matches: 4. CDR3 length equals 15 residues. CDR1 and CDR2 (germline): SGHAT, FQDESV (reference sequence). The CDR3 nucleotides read TGTGCCAGCAGGCGAACTAGCGGGGGGTACAATGAGCAGTTCTTC. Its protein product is CASRRTSGGYNEQFF.

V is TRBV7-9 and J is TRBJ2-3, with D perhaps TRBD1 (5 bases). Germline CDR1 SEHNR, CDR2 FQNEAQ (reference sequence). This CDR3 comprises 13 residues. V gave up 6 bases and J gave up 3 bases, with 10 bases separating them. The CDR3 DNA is TGTGCCAGCAGTGAAGGGGCAACAGATACGCAGTATTTT. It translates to CASSEGATDTQYF.

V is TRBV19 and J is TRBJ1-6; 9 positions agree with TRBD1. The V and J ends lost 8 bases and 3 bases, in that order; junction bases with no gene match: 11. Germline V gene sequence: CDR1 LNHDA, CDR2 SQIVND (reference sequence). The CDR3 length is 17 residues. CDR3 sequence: CASGPGQGRFYNSPLHF. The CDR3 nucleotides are TGTGCCAGTGGACCTGGACAGGGGCGATTCTATAATTCACCCCTCCACTTT.

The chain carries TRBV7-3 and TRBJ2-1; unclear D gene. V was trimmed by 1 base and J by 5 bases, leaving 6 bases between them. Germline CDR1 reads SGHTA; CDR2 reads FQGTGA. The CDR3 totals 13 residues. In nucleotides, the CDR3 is TGTGCCAGCAGCTTAAGGGCGAACAATGAGCAGTTCTTC. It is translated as CASSLRANNEQFF.

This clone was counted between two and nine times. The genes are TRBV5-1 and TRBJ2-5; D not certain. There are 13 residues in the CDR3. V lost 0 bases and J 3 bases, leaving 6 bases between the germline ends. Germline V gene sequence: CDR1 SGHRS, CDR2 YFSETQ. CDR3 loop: CASSLGQEETQYF. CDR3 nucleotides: TGCGCCAGCAGCTTGGGGCAGGAAGAGACCCAGTACTTC.

The CDR3 bases are TGTGCCAGCAGCCCGACGTTTGTGGACGAGCAGTACTTC. Translating it yields CASSPTFVDEQYF. The chain is built from TRBV5-6 and TRBJ2-7; D is unresolved. V was pared by 4 bases and J by 5 bases, with 13 bases between. The CDR3 extends over 13 amino acids. The germline CDR1 and CDR2 sequences are SGHDT and YYEEEE.

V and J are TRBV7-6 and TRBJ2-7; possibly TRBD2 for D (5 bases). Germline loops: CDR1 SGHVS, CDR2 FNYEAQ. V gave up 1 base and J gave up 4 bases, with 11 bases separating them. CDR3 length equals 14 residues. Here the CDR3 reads CASSLERESYEQYF. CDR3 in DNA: TGTGCCAGCAGCTTAGAAAGGGAGAGTTACGAGCAGTACTTC.

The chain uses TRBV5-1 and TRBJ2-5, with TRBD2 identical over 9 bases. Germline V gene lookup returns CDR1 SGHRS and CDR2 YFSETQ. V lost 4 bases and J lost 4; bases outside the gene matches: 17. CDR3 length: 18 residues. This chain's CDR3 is CASSAPSASGTALETQYF. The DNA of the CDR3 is TGCGCCAGCAGCGCCCCGTCCGCTAGCGGGACAGCTCTAGAGACCCAGTACTTC.

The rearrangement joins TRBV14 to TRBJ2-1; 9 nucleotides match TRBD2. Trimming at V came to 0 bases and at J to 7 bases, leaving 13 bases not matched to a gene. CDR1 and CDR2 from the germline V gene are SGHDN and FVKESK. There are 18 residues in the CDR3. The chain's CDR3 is CASSQDLASGAWGNEQFF. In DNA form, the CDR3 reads TGTGCCAGCAGCCAAGATTTGGCTAGCGGGGCCTGGGGTAATGAGCAGTTCTTC.

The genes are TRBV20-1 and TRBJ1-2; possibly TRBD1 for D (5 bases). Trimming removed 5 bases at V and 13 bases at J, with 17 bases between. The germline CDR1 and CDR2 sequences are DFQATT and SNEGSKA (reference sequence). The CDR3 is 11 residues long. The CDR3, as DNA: TGCAGTGCTCCCCGGGGGTCAGAGGGCACCTTC. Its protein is CSAPRGSEGTF.

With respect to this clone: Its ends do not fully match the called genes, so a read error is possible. The CDR3 protein is CAISEFQGVSYEQYF. The CDR3 DNA reads as TGTGCCATCAGTGAATTCCAGGGGGTCTCCTACGAGCAGTACTTC. This chain joins TRBV6-1 and TRBJ2-7, with 7 bases fitting TRBD1. The germline V gene encodes CDR1 MNHNS and CDR2 SASEGT. The CDR3 totals 15 residues.

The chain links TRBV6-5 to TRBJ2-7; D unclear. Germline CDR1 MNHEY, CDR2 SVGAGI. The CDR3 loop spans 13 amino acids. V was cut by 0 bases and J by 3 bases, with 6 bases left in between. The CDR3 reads CASSYSLNYEQYF. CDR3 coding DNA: TGTGCCAGCAGTTACTCGCTCAACTACGAGCAGTACTTC.